These 28 T cell receptor beta chains were all obtained from the same sample, sequenced in a study of T cells expressing NK-cell markers. With the 5' RACE reads reprocessed, TCRdb shows one record per CDR3 protein and no DNA. The sample's table shows about 370,000 distinct CDR3 sequences. Sequencing input: blood T cells: a sorted CD56 or NKG2C T cell subset, CD4+ or CD8+ T cells, or bulk PBMC T cells (not recorded which). The receptors were gathered from a woman between 50 and 59 years old in good health.

J is TRBJ1-2 and V is TRBV25-1. The CDR3 is 14 amino acids. CDR1 and CDR2 from the germline V gene are MGHDK and SYGVNS. The CDR3 is CASSEFRQGHGYTF.

The genes are TRBV4-2 and TRBJ2-1; TCRdb names TRBD2, which stays unverified in the absence of DNA. CDR1 is LGHNA, CDR2 YNFKEQ, per germline. This CDR3 region has 16 residues. The CDR3 sequence: CASSPRTTSGYNEQFF.

J is TRBJ1-1 and V is TRBV11-3. Germline V gene data show CDR1 as SGHNT and CDR2 as YENEEA. This CDR3 region has 13 residues. The CDR3 region is CASSGRENTEAFF. Complete variable domain (other parts from reference TRBV11-3 and TRBJ1-1): EAGVVQSPRYKIIEKKQPVAFWCNPISGHNTLYWYLQNLGQGPELLIRYENEEAVDDSQLPKDRFSAERLKGVDSTLKIQPAELGDSAVYLCASSGRENTEAFFGQGTRLTVV.

V is TRBV29-1 and J is TRBJ2-1; there is no DNA to check the TCRdb D call of TRBD2. CDR1 is SQVTM, CDR2 ANQGSEA, per germline. There are 16 residues in the CDR3. This chain's CDR3 is CSITNWRAPSYNEQFF.

The rearrangement links TRBV7-9 to TRBJ2-7; TCRdb lists TRBD1, though no DNA is available to test this call. Per germline, CDR1 SEHNR and CDR2 FQNEAQ (reference sequence). There are 15 residues in the CDR3. CDR3 region: CASSLRTTQSYEQYF.

The chain links TRBV12-3 or TRBV12-4 to TRBJ2-4. This CDR3 is built from 12 residues. This CDR3 reads CASGLGRGIQYF.

The V call is TRBV5-1, the J call TRBJ1-6; TCRdb names TRBD1, which stays unverified in the absence of DNA. This CDR3 is 14 amino acids long. Germline V CDR1 and CDR2: SGHRS, YFSETQ. This CDR3 reads CASQPGTLNSPLHF.

The chain uses TRBV4-1 and TRBJ2-7; TCRdb gives TRBD1 as the D gene, but with no DNA this cannot be confirmed. The length of the CDR3 is 16 residues. Germline assignment: CDR1 MGHRA and CDR2 YSYEKL. The CDR3 loop is CASSQFQTGGGIVQYF.

Here the CDR3 reads CASSLSRGVYEQFF. This chain connects TRBV5-1 to TRBJ2-1; TCRdb's D call, TRBD1, is unchecked because there is no DNA. Germline V lookup: CDR1 SGHRS, CDR2 YFSETQ. This CDR3 spans 14 amino acids.

This chain joins TRBV19 and TRBJ2-1; the TRBD1 assignment by TCRdb is unverifiable without DNA. This CDR3 has 15 residues. The germline V gene encodes CDR1 LNHDA and CDR2 SQIVND (reference sequence). The CDR3 loop is CASSIQGQGASGQFF. Complete variable domain (other parts from reference TRBV19 and TRBJ2-1): DGGITQSPKYLFRKEGQNVTLSCEQNLNHDAMYWYRQDPGQGLRLIYYSQIVNDFQKGDIAEGYSVSREKKESFPLTVTSAQKNPTAFYLCASSIQGQGASGQFFGPGTRLTVL.

This chain joins TRBV14 and TRBJ2-2. There are 11 residues in the CDR3. Germline V lookup: CDR1 SGHDN, CDR2 FVKESK. The CDR3 reads CASSQNRGLFF.

The rearrangement joins TRBV5-1 to TRBJ2-1. Germline-derived CDR1 and CDR2 are SGHRS and YFSETQ. The CDR3 runs 13 residues. The CDR3 region is CASRERQDYEQFF.

The chain is built from TRBV12-3 or TRBV12-4 and TRBJ1-5. The CDR3 is made up of 14 amino acids. The CDR3 protein is CASSLSSWGQPQHF.

V gene TRBV14 combines with J gene TRBJ2-2; TCRdb's D gene call, TRBD1, goes unchecked for lack of DNA. Germline CDR1 and CDR2: SGHDN and FVKESK. The CDR3 has 19 amino acids. The CDR3 protein is CASSQVDRIGRVDTGELFF.

The V gene is TRBV5-6, the J gene TRBJ2-1. This CDR3 contains 14 residues. Per the germline V gene, CDR1 is SGHDT and CDR2 is YYEEEE. The CDR3 sequence is CASSLGAVYNEQFF.

The CDR3 is CASSYSRLAGGHFF. J is TRBJ2-1 and V is TRBV6-2 or TRBV6-3; the TCRdb D gene call, TRBD2, has no DNA to confirm it. The length of the CDR3 is 14 residues. From germline, CDR1 is MNHEY and CDR2 SVGEGT.

The genes are TRBV3-1 and TRBJ2-1; checking the TCRdb D call of TRBD2 is not possible without DNA. Germline-derived CDR1 and CDR2 are LGHDT and YNNKEL (reference sequence). The CDR3 consists of 17 residues. The CDR3 region is CASSQGVGLAAYNEQFF.

V is TRBV27 and J is TRBJ2-3; TCRdb indicates TRBD2, and absent DNA this call remains unverified. This CDR3 comprises 14 residues. The germline V gene has CDR1 MNHEY and CDR2 SMNVEV (reference sequence). The CDR3 loop reads CASKGLAGFDTQYF.

V is TRBV20-1 and J is TRBJ1-3; no DNA is available, so the TRBD1 call from TCRdb remains unchecked. CDR3 size: 15 residues. CDR1 DFQATT and CDR2 SNEGSKA come from the germline V gene (reference sequence). The CDR3 here is CSAAGQGAIGNTIYF.

The rearrangement joins TRBV7-2 to TRBJ1-4; the TRBD1 assignment by TCRdb is unverifiable without DNA. Germline assignment: CDR1 SGHTA and CDR2 FQGNSA. This CDR3 region has 15 residues. The CDR3 loop reads CASSLQTGLNEKLFF.

The chain carries TRBV25-1 and TRBJ2-1. The CDR3 runs 15 residues. Germline V lookup: CDR1 MGHDK, CDR2 SYGVNS. The CDR3: CASSEYGSSYNEQFF.

This chain's CDR3 is CASWDWGNEQYF. The V and J genes are TRBV27 and TRBJ2-7; TCRdb designates TRBD1, a call that cannot be tested without DNA. The CDR3 covers 12 residues. Germline V CDR1 and CDR2: MNHEY, SMNVEV (reference sequence).

V usage is TRBV29-1 and J usage is TRBJ2-1; TCRdb gives TRBD2 as the D gene, but with no DNA this cannot be confirmed. The CDR3 runs 11 residues. The V gene's germline CDR1 is SQVTM and CDR2 ANQGSEA. The CDR3 loop reads CSVDRAGEQFF.

This rearrangement joins TRBV4-2 to TRBJ2-2; TCRdb selects TRBD1, and the lack of DNA leaves this call unchecked. Germline V CDR1 and CDR2: LGHNA, YNFKEQ. This CDR3 region has 14 residues. CDR3: CASSQPGGTGELFF.

This rearrangement joins TRBV5-8 to TRBJ2-1. The CDR3 runs to 14 residues. Germline lookup yields CDR1 SGHTS and CDR2 YDEGEE. CDR3 in amino acids: CASSFGGTYNEQFF.

The rearrangement joins TRBV7-3 to TRBJ2-1; absent DNA, TCRdb's TRBD2 call cannot be checked. Germline V gene sequence: CDR1 SGHTA, CDR2 FQGTGA. This CDR3 has 14 residues. CDR3 protein: CASSLSGASPEQFF.

The chain carries TRBV6-6 and TRBJ2-5. From germline, CDR1 is MNHNY and CDR2 SVGAGI (reference sequence). There are 14 residues in the CDR3. CDR3 sequence reads: CASTNGRGRETQYF.

V and J are TRBV24-1 and TRBJ2-1. This CDR3 has 15 amino acids. The germline V gene encodes CDR1 KGHDR and CDR2 SFDVKD. Here the CDR3 reads CATSRTGSSYNEQFF.